The table lists the clone carrying this T cell receptor beta chain with a few counts. The data originate from a study of molecular identifiers for immune sequencing clone quantification. TCRdb re-analysed the PCR reads in MiXCR, keeping a single row per CDR3 protein. This table has about 320,000 distinct CDR3 sequences, 24% appearing once. The V segment lost 6 bases and the J segment 4 bases; nucleotides outside the gene matches: 11. The germline V gene has CDR1 MGHRA and CDR2 YSYEKL. This CDR3 has 15 amino acids. The sequence came from a human donor in good health. Some libraries in this study had Jurkat cell RNA spiked in. The chain recombines TRBV4-1 with TRBJ2-7; 8 positions match TRBD1. Input material: naive CD8+ T cells from blood, with Jurkat cell RNA spiked in. Described subset: FACS-sorted CD8+CD4-CCR7+CD45RA+ naive T cells. CDR3 region: CASSTGQGGGYEQYF. CDR3 nucleotide sequence: TGCGCCAGCAGTACCGGACAGGGTGGTGGGTACGAGCAGTACTTC.